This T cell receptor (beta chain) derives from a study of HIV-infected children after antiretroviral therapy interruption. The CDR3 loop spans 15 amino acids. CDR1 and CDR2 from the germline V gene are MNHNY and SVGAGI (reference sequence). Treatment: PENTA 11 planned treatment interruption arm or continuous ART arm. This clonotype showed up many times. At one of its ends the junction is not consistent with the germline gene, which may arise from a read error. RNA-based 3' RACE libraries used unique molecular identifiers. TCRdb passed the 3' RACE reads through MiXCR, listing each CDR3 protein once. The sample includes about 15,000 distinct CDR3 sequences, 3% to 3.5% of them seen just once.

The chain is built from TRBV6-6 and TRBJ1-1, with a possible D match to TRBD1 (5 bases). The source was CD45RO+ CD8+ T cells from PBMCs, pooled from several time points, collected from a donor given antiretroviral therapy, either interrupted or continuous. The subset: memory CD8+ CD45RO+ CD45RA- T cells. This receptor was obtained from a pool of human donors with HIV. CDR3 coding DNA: TGTGCTAGCATAGGCAGAGGGACGGTTTACACTGAAGCTTTCTTT. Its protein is CASIGRGTVYTEAFF.